This T cell receptor (beta chain) was observed in a study of cytomegalovirus exposure and HLA in healthy donors. It was with 60 Vbeta and 13 Jbeta primers that the PCR ran. The repertoire was sequenced with immunoSEQ multiplex PCR; TCRdb's copy has only in-frame clones and lacks some. Here the sample spans approximately 130,000 clones, approximately 85% being singletons. Sequenced input: PBMCs. The TCR was taken from a woman younger than 45 in good health and CMV-seropositive.

For the CDR3, the DNA is TGTGCCAGCAGTCCCGGGACAGGTCCCTCCTACGAGCAGTACTTC. It encodes CASSPGTGPSYEQYF. The chain combines TRBV27 with TRBJ2-7, with 8 bases matching TRBD1. The CDR3 extends over 15 amino acids. Looked up from germline, CDR1 is MNHEY and CDR2 is SMNVEV (reference sequence). The V and J ends lost 5 bases and 0 bases, in that order; junction bases with no gene match: 6.